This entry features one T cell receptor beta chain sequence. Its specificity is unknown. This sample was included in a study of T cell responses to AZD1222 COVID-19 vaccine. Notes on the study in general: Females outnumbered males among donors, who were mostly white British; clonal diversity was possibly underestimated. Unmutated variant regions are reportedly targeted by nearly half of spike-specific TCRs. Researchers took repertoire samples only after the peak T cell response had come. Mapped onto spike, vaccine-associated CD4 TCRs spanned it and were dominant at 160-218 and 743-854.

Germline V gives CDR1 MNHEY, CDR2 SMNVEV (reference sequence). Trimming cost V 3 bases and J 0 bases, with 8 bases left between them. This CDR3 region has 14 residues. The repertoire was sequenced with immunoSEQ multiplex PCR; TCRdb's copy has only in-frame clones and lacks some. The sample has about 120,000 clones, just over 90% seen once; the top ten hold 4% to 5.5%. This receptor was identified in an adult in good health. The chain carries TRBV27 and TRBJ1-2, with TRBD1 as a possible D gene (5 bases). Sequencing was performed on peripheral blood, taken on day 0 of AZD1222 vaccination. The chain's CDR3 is CASSLGHPNYGYTF. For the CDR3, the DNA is TGTGCCAGCAGTTTGGGGCATCCTAACTATGGCTACACCTTC.